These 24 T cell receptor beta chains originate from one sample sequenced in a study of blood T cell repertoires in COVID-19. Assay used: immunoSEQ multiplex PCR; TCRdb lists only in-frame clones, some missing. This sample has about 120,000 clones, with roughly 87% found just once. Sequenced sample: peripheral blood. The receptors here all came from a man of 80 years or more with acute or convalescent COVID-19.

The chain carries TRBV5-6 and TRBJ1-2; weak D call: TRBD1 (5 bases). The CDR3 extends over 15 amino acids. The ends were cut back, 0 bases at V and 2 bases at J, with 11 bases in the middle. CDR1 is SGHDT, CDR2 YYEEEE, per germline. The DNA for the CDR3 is TGTGCCAGCAGCTTGGGGTGGCAGGGAAACTATGGCTACACCTTC. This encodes CASSLGWQGNYGYTF.

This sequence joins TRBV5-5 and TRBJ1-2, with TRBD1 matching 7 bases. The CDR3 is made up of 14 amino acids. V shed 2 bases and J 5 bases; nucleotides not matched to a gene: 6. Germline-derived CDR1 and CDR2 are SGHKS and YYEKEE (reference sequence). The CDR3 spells CASSLQGFMYGYTF. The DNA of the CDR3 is TGTGCCAGCAGCTTACAGGGGTTTATGTATGGCTACACCTTC.

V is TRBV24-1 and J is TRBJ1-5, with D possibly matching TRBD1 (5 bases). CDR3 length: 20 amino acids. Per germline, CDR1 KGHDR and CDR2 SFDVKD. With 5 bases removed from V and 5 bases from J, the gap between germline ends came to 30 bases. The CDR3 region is CATSGLPTDLDSKTDQPQHF. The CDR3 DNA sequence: TGTGCCACCAGTGGGCTTCCTACGGACCTAGACAGTAAGACCGATCAGCCCCAGCATTTT.

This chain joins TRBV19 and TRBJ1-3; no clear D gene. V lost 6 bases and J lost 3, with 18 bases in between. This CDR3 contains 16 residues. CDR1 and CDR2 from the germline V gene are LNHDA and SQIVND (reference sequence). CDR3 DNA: TGTGCCAGTAGACCCCGACCGGACGCGGGTGGAAACACCATATATTTT. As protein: CASRPRPDAGGNTIYF. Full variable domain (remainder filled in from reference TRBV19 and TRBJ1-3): DGGITQSPKYLFRKEGQNVTLSCEQNLNHDAMYWYRQDPGQGLRLIYYSQIVNDFQKGDIAEGYSVSREKKESFPLTVTSAQKNPTAFYLCASRPRPDAGGNTIYFGEGSWLTVV.

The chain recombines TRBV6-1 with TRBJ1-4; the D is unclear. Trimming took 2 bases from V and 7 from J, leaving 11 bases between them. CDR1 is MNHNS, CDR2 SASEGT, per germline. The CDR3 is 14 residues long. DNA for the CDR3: TGTGCCAGCAGTGAACGAGTAATCTCTGAAAAACTGTTTTTT. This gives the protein CASSERVISEKLFF.

CDR3 loop: CSARTGVAFF. The DNA for the CDR3 is TGCAGTGCTAGGACAGGGGTGGCTTTCTTT. The chain recombines TRBV20-1 with TRBJ1-1, with 8 bases fitting TRBD1. Germline values: CDR1 DFQATT, CDR2 SNEGSKA (reference sequence). The CDR3 extends over 10 amino acids. The V gene end was trimmed by 3 bases and the J gene end by 11 bases; junction bases not matched to a gene: 2.

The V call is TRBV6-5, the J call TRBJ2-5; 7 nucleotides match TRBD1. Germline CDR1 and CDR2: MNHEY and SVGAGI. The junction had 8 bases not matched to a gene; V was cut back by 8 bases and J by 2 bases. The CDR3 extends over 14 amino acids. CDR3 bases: TGTGCCAGCTGGTCAGGGGGAACGCAAGAGACCCAGTACTTC. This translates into CASWSGGTQETQYF.

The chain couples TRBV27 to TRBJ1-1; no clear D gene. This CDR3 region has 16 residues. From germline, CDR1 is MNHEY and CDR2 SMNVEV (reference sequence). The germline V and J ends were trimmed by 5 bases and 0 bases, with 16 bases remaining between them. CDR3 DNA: TGTGCCAGCAGTCAAACCCCCACTATATTGAACACTGAAGCTTTCTTT. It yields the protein CASSQTPTILNTEAFF.

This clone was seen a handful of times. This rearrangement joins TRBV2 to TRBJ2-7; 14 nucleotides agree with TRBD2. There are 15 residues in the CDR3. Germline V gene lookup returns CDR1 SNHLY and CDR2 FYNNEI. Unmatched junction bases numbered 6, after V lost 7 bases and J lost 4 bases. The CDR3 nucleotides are TGTGCCAGCACTTACGGGACTAGCGGGAGTTACGAGCAGTACTTC. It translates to CASTYGTSGSYEQYF. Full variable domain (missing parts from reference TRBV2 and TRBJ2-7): EPEVTQTPSHQVTQMGQEVILRCVPISNHLYFYWYRQILGQKVEFLVSFYNNEISEKSEIFDDQFSVERPDGSNFTLKIRSTKLEDSAMYFCASTYGTSGSYEQYFGPGTRLTVT.

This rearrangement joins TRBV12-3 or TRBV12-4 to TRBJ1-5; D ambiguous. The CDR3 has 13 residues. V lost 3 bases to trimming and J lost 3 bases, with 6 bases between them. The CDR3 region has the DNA TGTGCCAGCAGTTTCGACATCAATCAGCCCCAGCATTTT. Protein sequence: CASSFDINQPQHF.

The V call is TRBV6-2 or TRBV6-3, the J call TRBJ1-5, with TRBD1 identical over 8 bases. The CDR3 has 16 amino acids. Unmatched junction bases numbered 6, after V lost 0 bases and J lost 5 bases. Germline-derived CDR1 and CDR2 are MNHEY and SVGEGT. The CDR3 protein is CASSYSGRGRDQPQHF. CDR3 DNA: TGTGCCAGCAGTTACTCGGGCAGGGGGCGCGATCAGCCCCAGCATTTT.

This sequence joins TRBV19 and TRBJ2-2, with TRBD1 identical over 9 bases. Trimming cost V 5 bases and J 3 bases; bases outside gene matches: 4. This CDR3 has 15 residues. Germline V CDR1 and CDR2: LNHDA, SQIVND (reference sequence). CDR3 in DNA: TGTGCCAGTAGTCCGGGGGACAGGGACACCGGGGAGCTGTTTTTT. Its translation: CASSPGDRDTGELFF.

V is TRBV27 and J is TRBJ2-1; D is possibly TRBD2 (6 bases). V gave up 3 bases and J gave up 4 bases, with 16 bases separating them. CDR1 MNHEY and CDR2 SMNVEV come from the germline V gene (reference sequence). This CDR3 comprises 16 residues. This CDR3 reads CASSFGSREVYNEQFF. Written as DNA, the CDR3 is TGTGCCAGCAGTTTCGGGTCCAGGGAGGTTTACAATGAGCAGTTCTTC.

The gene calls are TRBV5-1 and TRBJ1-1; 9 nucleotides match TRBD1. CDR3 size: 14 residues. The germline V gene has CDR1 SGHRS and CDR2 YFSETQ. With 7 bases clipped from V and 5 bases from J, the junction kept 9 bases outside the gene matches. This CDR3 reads CASRLQGAETEAFF. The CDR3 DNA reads TGCGCCAGCCGATTACAGGGGGCCGAAACTGAAGCTTTCTTT.

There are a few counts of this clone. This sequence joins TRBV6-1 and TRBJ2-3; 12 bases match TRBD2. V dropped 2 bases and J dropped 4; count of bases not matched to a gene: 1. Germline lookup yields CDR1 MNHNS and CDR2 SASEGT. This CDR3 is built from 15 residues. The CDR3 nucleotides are TGTGCCAGCAGTGAACTAGCGGGGGGGCCAGATACGCAGTATTTT. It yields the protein CASSELAGGPDTQYF.

CDR3 coding DNA: TGTGCCAGCAGTTTAATCGGGGGAAGGTTCGAAAAACTGTTTTTT. Protein product: CASSLIGGRFEKLFF. The chain recombines TRBV7-2 with TRBJ1-4; D might be TRBD1 (5 bases). The CDR3 consists of 15 residues. The V gene's germline CDR1 is SGHTA and CDR2 FQGNSA. Trimming cost V 6 bases and J 8 bases, with 19 bases left between them.

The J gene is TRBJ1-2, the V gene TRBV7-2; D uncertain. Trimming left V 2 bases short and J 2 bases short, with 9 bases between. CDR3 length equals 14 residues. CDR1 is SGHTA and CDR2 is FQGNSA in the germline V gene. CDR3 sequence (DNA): TGTGCCAGCAGCTTAAGTCCGGGAAACTATGGCTACACCTTC. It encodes CASSLSPGNYGYTF. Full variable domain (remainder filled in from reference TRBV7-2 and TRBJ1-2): GAGVSQSPSNKVTEKGKDVELRCDPISGHTALYWYRQSLGQGLEFLIYFQGNSAPDKSGLPSDRFSAERTGGSVSTLTIQRTQQEDSAVYLCASSLSPGNYGYTFGSGTRLTVV.

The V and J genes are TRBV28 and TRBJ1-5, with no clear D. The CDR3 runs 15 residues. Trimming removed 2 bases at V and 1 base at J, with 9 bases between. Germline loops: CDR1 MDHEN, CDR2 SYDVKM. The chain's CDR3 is CASSLHYRSNQPQHF. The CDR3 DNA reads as TGTGCCAGCAGTTTACACTACCGGAGCAATCAGCCCCAGCATTTT.

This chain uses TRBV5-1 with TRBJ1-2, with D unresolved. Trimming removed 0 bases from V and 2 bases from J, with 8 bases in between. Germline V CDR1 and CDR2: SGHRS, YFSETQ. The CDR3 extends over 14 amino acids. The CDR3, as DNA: TGCGCCAGCAGCTTGGGGGGAGGGAACTATGGCTACACCTTC. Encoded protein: CASSLGGGNYGYTF.

The CDR3 region is CASSHGTGGTANYGYTF. In DNA form, the CDR3 reads TGCGCCAGCAGCCACGGGACAGGGGGAACAGCTAACTATGGCTACACCTTC. V is TRBV5-1 and J is TRBJ1-2; 11 bases map to TRBD1. V shed 4 bases, J shed 0 bases, and the junction held 8 bases outside the gene matches. There are 17 residues in the CDR3. The germline gives CDR1 SGHRS, CDR2 YFSETQ.

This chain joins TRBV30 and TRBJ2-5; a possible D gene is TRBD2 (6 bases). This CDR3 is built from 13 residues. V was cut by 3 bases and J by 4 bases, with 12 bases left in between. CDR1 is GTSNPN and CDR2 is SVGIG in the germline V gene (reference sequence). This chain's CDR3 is CAWSRRARETQYF. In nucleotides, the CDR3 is TGTGCCTGGAGCCGGAGGGCGCGAGAGACCCAGTACTTC.

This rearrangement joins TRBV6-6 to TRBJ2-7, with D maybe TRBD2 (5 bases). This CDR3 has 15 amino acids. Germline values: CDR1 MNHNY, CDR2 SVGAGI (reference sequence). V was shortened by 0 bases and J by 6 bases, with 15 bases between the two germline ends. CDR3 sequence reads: CASSYSEASIGEQYF. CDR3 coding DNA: TGTGCCAGCAGTTACTCTGAGGCTAGCATAGGCGAGCAGTACTTC.

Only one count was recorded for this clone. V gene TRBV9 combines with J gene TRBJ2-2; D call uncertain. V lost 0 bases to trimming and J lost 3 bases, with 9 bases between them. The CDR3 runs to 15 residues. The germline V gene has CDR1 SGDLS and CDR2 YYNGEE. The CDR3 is CASSVGLTDTGELFF. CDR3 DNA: TGTGCCAGCAGCGTAGGACTCACGGACACCGGGGAGCTGTTTTTT. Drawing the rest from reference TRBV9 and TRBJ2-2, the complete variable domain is DSGVTQTPKHLITATGQRVTLRCSPRSGDLSVYWYQQSLDQGLQFLIQYYNGEERAKGNILERFSAQQFPDLHSELNLSSLELGDSALYFCASSVGLTDTGELFFGEGSRLTVL.

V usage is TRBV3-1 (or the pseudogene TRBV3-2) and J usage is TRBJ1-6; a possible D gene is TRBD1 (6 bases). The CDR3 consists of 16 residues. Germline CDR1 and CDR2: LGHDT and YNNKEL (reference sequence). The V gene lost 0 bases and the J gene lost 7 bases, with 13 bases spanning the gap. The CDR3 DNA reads TGTGCCAGCAGCCAAGAGGGAGGGGGGTTAAATTCACCCCTCCACTTT. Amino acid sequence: CASSQEGGGLNSPLHF.